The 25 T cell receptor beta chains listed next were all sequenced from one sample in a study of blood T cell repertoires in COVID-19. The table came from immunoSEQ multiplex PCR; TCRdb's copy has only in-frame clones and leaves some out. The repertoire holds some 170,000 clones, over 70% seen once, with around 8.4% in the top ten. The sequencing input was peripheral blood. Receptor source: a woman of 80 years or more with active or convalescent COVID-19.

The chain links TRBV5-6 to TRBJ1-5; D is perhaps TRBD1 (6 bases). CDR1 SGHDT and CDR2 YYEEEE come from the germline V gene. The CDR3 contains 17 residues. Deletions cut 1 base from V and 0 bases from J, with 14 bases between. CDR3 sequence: CASSLRAGTNSNQPQHF. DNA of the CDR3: TGTGCCAGCAGCTTGCGTGCCGGGACAAATAGCAATCAGCCCCAGCATTTT.

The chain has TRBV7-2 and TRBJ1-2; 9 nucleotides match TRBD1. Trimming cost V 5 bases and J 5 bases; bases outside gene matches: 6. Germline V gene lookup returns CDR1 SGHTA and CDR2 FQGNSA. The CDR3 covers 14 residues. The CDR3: CASSPPGQGYGYTF. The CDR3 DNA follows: TGTGCCAGCAGCCCACCGGGACAGGGTTATGGCTACACCTTC. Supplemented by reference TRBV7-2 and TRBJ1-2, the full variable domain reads GAGVSQSPSNKVTEKGKDVELRCDPISGHTALYWYRQSLGQGLEFLIYFQGNSAPDKSGLPSDRFSAERTGGSVSTLTIQRTQQEDSAVYLCASSPPGQGYGYTFGSGTRLTVV.

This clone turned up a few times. CDR3: CASSLGASGGAVRTGELFF. The CDR3 DNA sequence: TGTGCCAGCAGCCTGGGAGCTAGCGGGGGGGCCGTTAGGACCGGGGAGCTGTTTTTT. V is TRBV9 and J is TRBJ2-2; 12 bases agree with TRBD2. V shed 4 bases, J shed 5 bases, and the junction held 15 bases outside the gene matches. The germline gives CDR1 SGDLS, CDR2 YYNGEE. CDR3 length: 19 amino acids.

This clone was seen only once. The CDR3 protein is CASSLLELAGEQYF. In DNA form, the CDR3 reads TGTGCCAGCAGCTTGTTAGAGCTGGCGGGCGAGCAGTACTTC. The chain is built from TRBV5-6 and TRBJ2-7; possibly TRBD2 for D (5 bases). The V end was cut by 1 base, the J end by 6 bases, with 14 bases between. This CDR3 spans 14 amino acids. Per the germline V gene, CDR1 is SGHDT and CDR2 is YYEEEE.

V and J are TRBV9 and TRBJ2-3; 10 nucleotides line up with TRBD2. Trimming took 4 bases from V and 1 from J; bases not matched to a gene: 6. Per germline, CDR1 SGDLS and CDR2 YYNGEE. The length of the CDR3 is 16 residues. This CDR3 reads CASSLSGGVRTDTQYF. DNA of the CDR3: TGTGCCAGCAGCCTCAGCGGGGGGGTCCGCACAGATACGCAGTATTTT.

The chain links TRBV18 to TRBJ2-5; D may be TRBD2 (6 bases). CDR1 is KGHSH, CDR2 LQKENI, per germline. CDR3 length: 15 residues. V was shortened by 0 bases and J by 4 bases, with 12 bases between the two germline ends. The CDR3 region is CASSPPSDGRETQYF. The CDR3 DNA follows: TGTGCCAGCTCACCACCGAGTGACGGGAGAGAGACCCAGTACTTC.

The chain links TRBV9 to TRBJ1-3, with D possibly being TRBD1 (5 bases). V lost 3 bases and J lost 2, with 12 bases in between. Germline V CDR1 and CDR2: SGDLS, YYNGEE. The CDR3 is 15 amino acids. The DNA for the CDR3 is TGTGCCAGCAGCGACGTCAGGACAACTGGAAACACCATATATTTT. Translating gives CASSDVRTTGNTIYF.

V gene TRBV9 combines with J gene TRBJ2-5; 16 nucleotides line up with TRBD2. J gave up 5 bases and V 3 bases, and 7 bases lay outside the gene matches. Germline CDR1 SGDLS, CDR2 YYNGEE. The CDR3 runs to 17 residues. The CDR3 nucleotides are TGTGCCAGCAGCGAGGGGACTAGCGGGGGGGCGATTGAGACCCAGTACTTC. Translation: CASSEGTSGGAIETQYF.

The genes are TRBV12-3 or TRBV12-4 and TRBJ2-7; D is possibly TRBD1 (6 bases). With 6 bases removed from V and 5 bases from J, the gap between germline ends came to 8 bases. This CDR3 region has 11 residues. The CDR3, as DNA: TGTGCCAGCAGCCAGGGGAACGAGCAGTACTTC. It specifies CASSQGNEQYF.

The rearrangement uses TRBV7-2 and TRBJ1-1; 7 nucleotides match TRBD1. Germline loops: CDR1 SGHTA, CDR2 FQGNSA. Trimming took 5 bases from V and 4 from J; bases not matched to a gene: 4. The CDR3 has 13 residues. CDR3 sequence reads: CASSASGGTEAFF. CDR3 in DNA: TGTGCCAGCAGCGCCTCAGGGGGCACTGAAGCTTTCTTT.

DNA of the CDR3: TGTGCCAGCAGCCAAGACCTACTGAGCTACGAGCAGTACTTC. Its protein is CASSQDLLSYEQYF. The chain employs TRBV4-2 and TRBJ2-7; D gene uncertain. The CDR3 totals 14 residues. The V gene's germline CDR1 is LGHNA and CDR2 YNFKEQ. The V and J ends lost 0 bases and 3 bases respectively, with 9 bases between them.

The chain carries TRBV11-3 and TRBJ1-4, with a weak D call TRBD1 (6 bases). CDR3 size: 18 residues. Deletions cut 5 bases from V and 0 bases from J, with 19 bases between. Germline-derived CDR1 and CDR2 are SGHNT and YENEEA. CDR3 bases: TGTGCCAGCAGCCCCATTCAGGGGCTTACTTCAACTAATGAAAAACTGTTTTTT. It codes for CASSPIQGLTSTNEKLFF.

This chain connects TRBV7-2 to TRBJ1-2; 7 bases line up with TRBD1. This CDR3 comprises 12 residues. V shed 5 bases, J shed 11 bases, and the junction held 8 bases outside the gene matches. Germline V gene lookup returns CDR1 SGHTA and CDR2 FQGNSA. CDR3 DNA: TGTGCCAGCAGCCCCAGGACAGGACCATACACCTTC. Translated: CASSPRTGPYTF.

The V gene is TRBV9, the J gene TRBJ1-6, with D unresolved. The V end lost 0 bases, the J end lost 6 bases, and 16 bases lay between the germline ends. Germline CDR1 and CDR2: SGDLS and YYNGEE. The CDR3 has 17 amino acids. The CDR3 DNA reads TGTGCCAGCAGCGTAGCCGATAGTGGAGGGTCTAATTCACCCCTCCACTTT. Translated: CASSVADSGGSNSPLHF. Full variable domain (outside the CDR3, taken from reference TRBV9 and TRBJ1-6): DSGVTQTPKHLITATGQRVTLRCSPRSGDLSVYWYQQSLDQGLQFLIQYYNGEERAKGNILERFSAQQFPDLHSELNLSSLELGDSALYFCASSVADSGGSNSPLHFGNGTRLTVT.

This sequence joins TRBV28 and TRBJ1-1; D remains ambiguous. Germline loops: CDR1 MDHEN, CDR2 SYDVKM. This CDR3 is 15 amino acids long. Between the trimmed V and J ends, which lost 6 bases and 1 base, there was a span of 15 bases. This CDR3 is CASSLPGEENTEAFF. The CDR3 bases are TGTGCCAGCAGCCTCCCCGGGGAGGAGAACACTGAAGCTTTCTTT.

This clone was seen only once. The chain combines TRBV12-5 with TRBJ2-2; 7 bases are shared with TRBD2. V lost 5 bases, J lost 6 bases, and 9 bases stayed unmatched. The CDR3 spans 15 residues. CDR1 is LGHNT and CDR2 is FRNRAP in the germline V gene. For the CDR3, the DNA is TGTGCTAGTGGTCAAATGGGGGGGACCGCCGGGGAGCTGTTTTTT. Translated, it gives CASGQMGGTAGELFF.

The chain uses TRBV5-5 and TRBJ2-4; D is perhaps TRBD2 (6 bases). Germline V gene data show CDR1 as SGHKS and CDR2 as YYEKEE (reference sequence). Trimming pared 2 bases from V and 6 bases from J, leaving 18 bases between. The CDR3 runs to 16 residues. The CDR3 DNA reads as TGTGCCAGCAGCTTAGTCCCCAGTAGCGGTACAAACATTCAGTACTTC. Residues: CASSLVPSSGTNIQYF. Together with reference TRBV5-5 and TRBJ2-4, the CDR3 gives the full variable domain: DAGVTQSPTHLIKTRGQQVTLRCSPISGHKSVSWYQQVLGQGPQFIFQYYEKEERGRGNFPDRFSARQFPNYSSELNVNALLLGDSALYLCASSLVPSSGTNIQYFGAGTRLSVL.

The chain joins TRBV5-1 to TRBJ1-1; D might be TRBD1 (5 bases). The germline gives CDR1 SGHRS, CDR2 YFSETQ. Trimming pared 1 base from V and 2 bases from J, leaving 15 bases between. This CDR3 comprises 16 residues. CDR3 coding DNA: TGCGCCAGCAGCTTGTTAGGGGCTCTGCTTAACACTGAAGCTTTCTTT. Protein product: CASSLLGALLNTEAFF.

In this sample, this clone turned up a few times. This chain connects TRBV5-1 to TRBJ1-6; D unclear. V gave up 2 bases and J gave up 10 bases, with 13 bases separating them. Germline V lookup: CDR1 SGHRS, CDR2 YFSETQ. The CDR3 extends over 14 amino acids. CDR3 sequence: CASSLEGSGSPLHF. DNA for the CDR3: TGCGCCAGCAGCTTAGAGGGTTCGGGATCACCCCTCCACTTT.

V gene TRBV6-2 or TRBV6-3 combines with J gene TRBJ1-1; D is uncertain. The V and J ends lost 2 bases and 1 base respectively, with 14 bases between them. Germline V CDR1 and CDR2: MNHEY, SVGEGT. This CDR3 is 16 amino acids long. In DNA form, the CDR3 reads TGTGCCAGCAGTTACCCCCCGGTTGAAAGGAACACTGAAGCTTTCTTT. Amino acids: CASSYPPVERNTEAFF.

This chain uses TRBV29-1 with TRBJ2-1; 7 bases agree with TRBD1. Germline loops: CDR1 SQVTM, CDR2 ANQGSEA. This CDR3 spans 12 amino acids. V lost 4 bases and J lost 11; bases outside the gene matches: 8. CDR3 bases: TGCAGCGTTGGGGCAGGGGGTACCAAGCAGTTCTTC. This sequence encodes CSVGAGGTKQFF.

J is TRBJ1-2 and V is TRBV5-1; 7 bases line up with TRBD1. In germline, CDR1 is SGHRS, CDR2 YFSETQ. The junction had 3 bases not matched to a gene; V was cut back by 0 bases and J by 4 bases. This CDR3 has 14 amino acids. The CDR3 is CASSLGGTAYGYTF. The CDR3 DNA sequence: TGCGCCAGCAGCTTGGGGGGGACAGCCTATGGCTACACCTTC.

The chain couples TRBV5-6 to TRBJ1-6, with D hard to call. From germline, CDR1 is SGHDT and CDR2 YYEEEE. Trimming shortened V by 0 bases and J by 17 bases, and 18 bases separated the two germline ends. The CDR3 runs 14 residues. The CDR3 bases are TGTGCCAGCAGCTTGGCAGGAGCCCTCACCGGGATCCACTTT. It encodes CASSLAGALTGIHF.

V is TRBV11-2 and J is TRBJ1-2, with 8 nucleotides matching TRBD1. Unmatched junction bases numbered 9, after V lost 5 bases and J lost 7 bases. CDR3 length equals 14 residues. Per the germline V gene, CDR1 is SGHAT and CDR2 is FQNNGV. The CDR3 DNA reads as TGTGCCAGCAGCCCTGGGACAGGCCAAGTTGGCTACACCTTC. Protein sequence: CASSPGTGQVGYTF.

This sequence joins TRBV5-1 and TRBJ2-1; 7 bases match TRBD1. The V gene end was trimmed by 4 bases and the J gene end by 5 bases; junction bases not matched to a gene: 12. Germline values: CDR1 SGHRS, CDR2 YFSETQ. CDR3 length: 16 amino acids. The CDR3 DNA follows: TGCGCCAGCAGCCGCGCCATTCGACAGGGAGACAATGAGCAGTTCTTC. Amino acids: CASSRAIRQGDNEQFF. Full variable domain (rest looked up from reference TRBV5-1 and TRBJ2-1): KAGVTQTPRYLIKTRGQQVTLSCSPISGHRSVSWYQQTPGQGLQFLFEYFSETQRNKGNFPGRFSGRQFSNSRSEMNVSTLELGDSALYLCASSRAIRQGDNEQFFGPGTRLTVL.